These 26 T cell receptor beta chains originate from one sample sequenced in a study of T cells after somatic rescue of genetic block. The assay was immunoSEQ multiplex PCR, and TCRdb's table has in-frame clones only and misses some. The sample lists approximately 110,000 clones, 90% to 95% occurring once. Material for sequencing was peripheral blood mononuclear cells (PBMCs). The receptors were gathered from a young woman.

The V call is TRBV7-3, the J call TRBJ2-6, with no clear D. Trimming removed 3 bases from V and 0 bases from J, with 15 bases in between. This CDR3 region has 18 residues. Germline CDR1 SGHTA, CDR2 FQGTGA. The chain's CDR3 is CASSFIRSSNSGANVLTF. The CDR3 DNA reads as TGTGCCAGCAGCTTTATACGGAGTTCAAACTCTGGGGCCAACGTCCTGACTTTC.

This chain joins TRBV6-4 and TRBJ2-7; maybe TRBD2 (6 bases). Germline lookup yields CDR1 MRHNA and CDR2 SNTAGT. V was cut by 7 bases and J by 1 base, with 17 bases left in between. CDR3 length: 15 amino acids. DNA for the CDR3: TGTGCCAGCACCACCGGGTGGCTAGCGTCCTACGAGCAGTACTTC. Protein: CASTTGWLASYEQYF.

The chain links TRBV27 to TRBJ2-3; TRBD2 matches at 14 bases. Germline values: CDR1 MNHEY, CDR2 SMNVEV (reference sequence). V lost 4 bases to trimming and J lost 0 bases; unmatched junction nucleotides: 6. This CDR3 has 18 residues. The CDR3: CASSYGTSGGASTDTQYF. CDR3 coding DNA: TGTGCCAGCAGTTACGGGACTAGCGGGGGCGCCAGCACAGATACGCAGTATTTT.

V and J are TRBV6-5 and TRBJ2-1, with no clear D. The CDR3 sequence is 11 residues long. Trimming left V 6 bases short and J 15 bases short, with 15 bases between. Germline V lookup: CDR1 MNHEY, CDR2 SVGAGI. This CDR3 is CASSRGPILFF. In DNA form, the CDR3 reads TGTGCCAGCAGCCGAGGCCCCATTTTGTTCTTC.

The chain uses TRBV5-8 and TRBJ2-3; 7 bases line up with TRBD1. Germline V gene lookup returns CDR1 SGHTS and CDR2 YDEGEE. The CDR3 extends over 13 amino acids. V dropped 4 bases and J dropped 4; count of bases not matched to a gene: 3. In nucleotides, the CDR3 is TGTGCCAGCAGCCTAACAGGGGCAGATACGCAGTATTTT. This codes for CASSLTGADTQYF.

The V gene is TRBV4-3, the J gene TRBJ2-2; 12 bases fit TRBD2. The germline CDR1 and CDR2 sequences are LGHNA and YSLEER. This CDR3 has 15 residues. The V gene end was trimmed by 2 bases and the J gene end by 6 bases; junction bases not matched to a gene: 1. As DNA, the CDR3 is TGCGCCAGCAGCCAAAGGACTAGCGGGGCCGGGGAGCTGTTTTTT. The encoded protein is CASSQRTSGAGELFF.

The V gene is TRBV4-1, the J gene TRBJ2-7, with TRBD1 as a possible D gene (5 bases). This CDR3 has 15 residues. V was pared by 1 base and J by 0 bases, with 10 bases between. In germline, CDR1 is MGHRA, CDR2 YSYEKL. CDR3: CASSQGVGPSYEQYF. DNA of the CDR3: TGCGCCAGCAGCCAAGGGGTGGGGCCCTCCTACGAGCAGTACTTC.

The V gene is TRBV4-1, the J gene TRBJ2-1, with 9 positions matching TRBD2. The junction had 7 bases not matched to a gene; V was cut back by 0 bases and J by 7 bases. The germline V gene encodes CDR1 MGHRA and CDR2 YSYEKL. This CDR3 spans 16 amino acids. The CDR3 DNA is TGCGCCAGCAGCCAAGATCATAGCGGGGGCCTGAATGAGCAGTTCTTC. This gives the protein CASSQDHSGGLNEQFF.

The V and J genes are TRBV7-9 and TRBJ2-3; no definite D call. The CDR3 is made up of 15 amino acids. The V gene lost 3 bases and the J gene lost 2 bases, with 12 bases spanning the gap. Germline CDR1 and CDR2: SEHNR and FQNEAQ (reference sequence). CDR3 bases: TGTGCCAGCAGCTTCGCTAGGTCATCCACAGATACGCAGTATTTT. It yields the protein CASSFARSSTDTQYF.

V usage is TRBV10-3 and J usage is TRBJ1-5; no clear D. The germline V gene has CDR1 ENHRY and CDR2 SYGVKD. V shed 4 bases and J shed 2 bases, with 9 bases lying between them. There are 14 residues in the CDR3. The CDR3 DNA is TGTGCCATCAGTGCTTACACCGGCAATCAGCCCCAGCATTTT. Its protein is CAISAYTGNQPQHF.

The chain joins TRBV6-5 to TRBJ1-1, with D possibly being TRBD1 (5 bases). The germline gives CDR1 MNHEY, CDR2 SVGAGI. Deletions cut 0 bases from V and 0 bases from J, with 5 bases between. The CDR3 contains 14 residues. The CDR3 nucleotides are TGTGCCAGCAGTTACTCAGGGGTGAACACTGAAGCTTTCTTT. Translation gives CASSYSGVNTEAFF.

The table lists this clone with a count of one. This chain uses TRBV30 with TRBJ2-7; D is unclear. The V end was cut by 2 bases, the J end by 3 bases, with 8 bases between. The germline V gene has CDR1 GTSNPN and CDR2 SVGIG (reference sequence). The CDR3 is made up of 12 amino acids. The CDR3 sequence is CAWSLKGYEQYF. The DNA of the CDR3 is TGTGCCTGGAGTCTTAAAGGCTACGAGCAGTACTTC.

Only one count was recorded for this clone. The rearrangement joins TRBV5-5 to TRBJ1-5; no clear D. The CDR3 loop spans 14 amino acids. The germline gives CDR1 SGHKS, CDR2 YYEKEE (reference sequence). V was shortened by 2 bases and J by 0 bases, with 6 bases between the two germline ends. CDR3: CASSFGHSNQPQHF. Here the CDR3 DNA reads TGTGCCAGCAGCTTCGGGCATAGCAATCAGCCCCAGCATTTT. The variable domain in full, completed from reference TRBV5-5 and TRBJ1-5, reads DAGVTQSPTHLIKTRGQQVTLRCSPISGHKSVSWYQQVLGQGPQFIFQYYEKEERGRGNFPDRFSARQFPNYSSELNVNALLLGDSALYLCASSFGHSNQPQHFGDGTRLSIL.

The CDR3 region is CASSFIGIGYEKLFF. CDR3 coding DNA: TGTGCCAGCAGTTTCATTGGGATTGGGTATGAAAAACTGTTTTTT. The J gene is TRBJ1-4, the V gene TRBV28; no reliable D call. V shed 3 bases and J shed 6 bases, with 14 bases lying between them. CDR3 size: 15 residues. Germline V CDR1 and CDR2: MDHEN, SYDVKM.

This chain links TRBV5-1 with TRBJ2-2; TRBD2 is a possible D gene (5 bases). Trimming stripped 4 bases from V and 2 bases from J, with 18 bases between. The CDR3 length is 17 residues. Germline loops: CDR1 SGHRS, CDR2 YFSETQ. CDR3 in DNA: TGCGCCAGCAGCCCCTCCTGGCTGCGGGCTAACACCGGGGAGCTGTTTTTT. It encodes CASSPSWLRANTGELFF.

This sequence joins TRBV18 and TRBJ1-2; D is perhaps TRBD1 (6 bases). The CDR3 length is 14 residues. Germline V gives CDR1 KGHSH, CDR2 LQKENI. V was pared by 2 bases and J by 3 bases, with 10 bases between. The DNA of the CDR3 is TGTGCCAGCTCACCAAGGACAGACGACTATGGCTACACCTTC. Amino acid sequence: CASSPRTDDYGYTF.

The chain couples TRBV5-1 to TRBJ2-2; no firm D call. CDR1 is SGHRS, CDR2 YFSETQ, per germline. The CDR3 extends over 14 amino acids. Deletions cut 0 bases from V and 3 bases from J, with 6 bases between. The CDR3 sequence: CASSLARHTGELFF. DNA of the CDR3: TGCGCCAGCAGCTTGGCACGGCACACCGGGGAGCTGTTTTTT. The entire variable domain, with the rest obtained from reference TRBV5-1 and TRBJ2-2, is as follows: KAGVTQTPRYLIKTRGQQVTLSCSPISGHRSVSWYQQTPGQGLQFLFEYFSETQRNKGNFPGRFSGRQFSNSRSEMNVSTLELGDSALYLCASSLARHTGELFFGEGSRLTVL.

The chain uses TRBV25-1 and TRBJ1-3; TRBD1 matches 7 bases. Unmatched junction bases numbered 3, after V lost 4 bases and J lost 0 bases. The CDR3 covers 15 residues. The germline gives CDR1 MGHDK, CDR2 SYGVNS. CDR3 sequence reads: CASSATGVSGNTIYF. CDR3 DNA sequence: TGTGCCAGCAGTGCAACAGGGGTCTCTGGAAACACCATATATTTT.

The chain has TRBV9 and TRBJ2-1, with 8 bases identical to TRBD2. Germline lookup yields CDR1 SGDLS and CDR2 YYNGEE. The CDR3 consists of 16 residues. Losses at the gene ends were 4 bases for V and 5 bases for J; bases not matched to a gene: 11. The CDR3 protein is CASSPFGGAGNNEQFF. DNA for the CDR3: TGTGCCAGCAGCCCTTTCGGGGGGGCAGGAAACAATGAGCAGTTCTTC.

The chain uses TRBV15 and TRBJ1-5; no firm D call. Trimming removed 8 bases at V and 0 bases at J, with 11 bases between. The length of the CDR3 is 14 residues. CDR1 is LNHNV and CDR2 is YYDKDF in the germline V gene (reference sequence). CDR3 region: CATRASYSNQPQHF. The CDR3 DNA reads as TGTGCCACCCGGGCAAGTTATAGCAATCAGCCCCAGCATTTT. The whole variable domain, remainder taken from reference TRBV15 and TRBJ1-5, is DAMVIQNPRYQVTQFGKPVTLSCSQTLNHNVMYWYQQKSSQAPKLLFHYYDKDFNNEADTPDNFQSRRPNTSFCFLDIRSPGLGDTAMYLCATRASYSNQPQHFGDGTRLSIL.

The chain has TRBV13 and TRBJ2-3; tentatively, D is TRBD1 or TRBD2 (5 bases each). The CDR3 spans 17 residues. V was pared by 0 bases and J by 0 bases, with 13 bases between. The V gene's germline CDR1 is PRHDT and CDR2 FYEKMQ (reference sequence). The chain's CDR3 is CASSLGRGSSSTDTQYF. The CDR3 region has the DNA TGTGCCAGCAGCTTAGGCCGGGGCAGTTCTAGCACAGATACGCAGTATTTT.

The CDR3 loop reads CASKEGGTLVSNQPQHF. CDR3 nucleotide sequence: TGTGCCAGCAAGGAGGGGGGGACCTTGGTTAGCAATCAGCCCCAGCATTTT. V and J are TRBV28 and TRBJ1-5, with D perhaps matching TRBD1 (6 bases). V was trimmed by 7 bases and J by 0 bases, leaving 19 bases between them. There are 17 residues in the CDR3. In germline, CDR1 is MDHEN, CDR2 SYDVKM.

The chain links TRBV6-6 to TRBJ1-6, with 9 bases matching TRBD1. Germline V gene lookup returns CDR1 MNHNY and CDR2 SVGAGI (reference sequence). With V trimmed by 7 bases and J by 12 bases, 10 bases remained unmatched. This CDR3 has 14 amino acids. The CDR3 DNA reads TGTGCCAGCAACCCGGGACAGGGTGCGGGACCCCTCCACTTT. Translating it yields CASNPGQGAGPLHF.

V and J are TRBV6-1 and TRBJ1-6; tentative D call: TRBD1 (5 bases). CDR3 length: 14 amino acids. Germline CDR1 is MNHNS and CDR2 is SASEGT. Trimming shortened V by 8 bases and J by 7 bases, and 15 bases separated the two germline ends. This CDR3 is CASEELEGNSPLHF. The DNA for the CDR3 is TGTGCCAGCGAAGAATTGGAGGGGAATTCACCCCTCCACTTT.

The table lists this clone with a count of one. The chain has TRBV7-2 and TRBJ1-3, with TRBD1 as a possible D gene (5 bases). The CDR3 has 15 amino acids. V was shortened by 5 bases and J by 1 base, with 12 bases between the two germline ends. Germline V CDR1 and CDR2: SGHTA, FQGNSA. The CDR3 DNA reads TGTGCCAGCAGCCCGCGGGGACTTTCTGGAAACACCATATATTTT. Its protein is CASSPRGLSGNTIYF.

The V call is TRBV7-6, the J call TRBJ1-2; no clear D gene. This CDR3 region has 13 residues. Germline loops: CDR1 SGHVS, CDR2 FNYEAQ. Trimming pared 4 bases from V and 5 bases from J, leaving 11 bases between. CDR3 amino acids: CASSWGPEYGYTF. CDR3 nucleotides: TGTGCCAGCAGCTGGGGTCCAGAGTATGGCTACACCTTC.